The 4 T cell receptor beta chains reported below all come from one sample, sequenced in a study of blood T cells in healthy people across ages. Sample-barcoded 5' priming and a J-beta primer mix drove a second PCR of 7 to 11 cycles. TCRdb independently ran MiXCR on the 5' RACE reads; one entry per CDR3 protein. The repertoire consists of over a million distinct CDR3 sequences, with under 30% occurring once and the leading ten covering 0.65% to 0.95%. The sample was also reused in another study, on T cells of mothers and their children.

The sample taken for sequencing was blood. The receptors originated from a girl aged 2-10 years in good health.

The table lists this clonotype with a few counts. The rearrangement uses TRBV4-3 and TRBJ2-1, with 11 bases fitting TRBD2. V was clipped by 0 bases and J by 15 bases; unmatched bases: 4. Germline CDR1 LGHNA, CDR2 YSLEER. This CDR3 has 13 residues. CDR3 DNA sequence: TGCGCCAGCAGCCAAGAAGGTAGCGGGGGGGCGTTCTTC. Amino acid sequence: CASSQEGSGGAFF.

The rearrangement uses TRBV12-3 or TRBV12-4 and TRBJ2-1; D possibly corresponds to TRBD1 (5 bases). The V end lost 3 bases, the J end lost 6 bases, and 12 bases lay between the germline ends. The CDR3 length is 14 residues. CDR3 residues: CASSFWGDTNEQFF. CDR3 coding DNA: TGTGCCAGCAGTTTCTGGGGCGACACCAATGAGCAGTTCTTC.

CDR3 region: CASSARQGSYEQYF. CDR3 in DNA: TGTGCCAGCAGCGCCCGACAGGGTTCCTACGAGCAGTACTTC. The gene calls are TRBV9 and TRBJ2-7; 7 bases line up with TRBD1. This CDR3 comprises 14 residues. J was trimmed by 1 base and V by 3 bases; bases with no gene match: 4. The germline CDR1 and CDR2 sequences are SGDLS and YYNGEE.

A note on this clonotype: One end of the junction varies from germline; a read error may be responsible. V and J are TRBV4-2 and TRBJ2-3; D call uncertain. The germline gives CDR1 LGHNA, CDR2 YNFKEQ. The CDR3 runs 13 residues. In DNA form, the CDR3 reads TGTGCCAGCAGCCAAGGAAGCCCAGACACGCGGTATTTT. It is translated as CASSQGSPDTRYF.